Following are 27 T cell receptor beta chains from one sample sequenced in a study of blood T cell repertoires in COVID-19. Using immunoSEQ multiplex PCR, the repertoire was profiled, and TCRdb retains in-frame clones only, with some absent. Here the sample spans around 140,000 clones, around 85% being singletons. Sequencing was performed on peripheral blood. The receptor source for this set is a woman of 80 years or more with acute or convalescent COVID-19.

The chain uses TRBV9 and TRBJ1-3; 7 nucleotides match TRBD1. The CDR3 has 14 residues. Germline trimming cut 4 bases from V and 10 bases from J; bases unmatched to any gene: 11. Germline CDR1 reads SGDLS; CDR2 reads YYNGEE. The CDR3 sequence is CASSPPKTGATIYF. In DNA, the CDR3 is TGTGCCAGCAGCCCTCCCAAAACAGGGGCGACCATATATTTT.

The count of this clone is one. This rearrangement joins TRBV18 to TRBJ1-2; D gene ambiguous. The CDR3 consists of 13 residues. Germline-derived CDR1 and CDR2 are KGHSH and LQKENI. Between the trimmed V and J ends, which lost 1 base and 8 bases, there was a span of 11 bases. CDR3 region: CASSPLTVEGYTF. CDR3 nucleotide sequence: TGTGCCAGCTCACCACTCACAGTTGAGGGCTACACCTTC.

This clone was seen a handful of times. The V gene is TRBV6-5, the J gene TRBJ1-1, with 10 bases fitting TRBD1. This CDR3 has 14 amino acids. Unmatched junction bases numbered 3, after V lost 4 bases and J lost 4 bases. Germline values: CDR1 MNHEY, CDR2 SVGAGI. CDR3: CASSLDRGSTEAFF. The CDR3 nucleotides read TGTGCCAGCAGTTTGGACAGGGGGAGCACTGAAGCTTTCTTT.

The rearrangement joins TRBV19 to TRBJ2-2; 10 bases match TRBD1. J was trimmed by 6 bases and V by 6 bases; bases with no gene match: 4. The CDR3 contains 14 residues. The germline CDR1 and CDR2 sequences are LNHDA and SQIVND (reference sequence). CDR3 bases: TGTGCCAGTAGGGACAGGGGGAGGGCCGGGGAGCTGTTTTTT. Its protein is CASRDRGRAGELFF.

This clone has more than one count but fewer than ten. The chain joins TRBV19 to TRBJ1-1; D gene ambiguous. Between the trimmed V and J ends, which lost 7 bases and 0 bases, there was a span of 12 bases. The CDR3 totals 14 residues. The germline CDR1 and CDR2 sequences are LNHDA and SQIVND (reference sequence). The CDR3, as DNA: TGTGCCAGTACAAAGACTACCTTGAACACTGAAGCTTTCTTT. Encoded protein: CASTKTTLNTEAFF.

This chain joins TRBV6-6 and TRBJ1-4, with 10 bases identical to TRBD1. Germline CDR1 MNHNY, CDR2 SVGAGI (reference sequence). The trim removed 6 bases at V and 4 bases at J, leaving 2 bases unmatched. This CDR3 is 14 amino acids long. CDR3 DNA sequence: TGTGCCAGCAGGGACAGGGGGGATAATGAAAAACTGTTTTTT. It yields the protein CASRDRGDNEKLFF.

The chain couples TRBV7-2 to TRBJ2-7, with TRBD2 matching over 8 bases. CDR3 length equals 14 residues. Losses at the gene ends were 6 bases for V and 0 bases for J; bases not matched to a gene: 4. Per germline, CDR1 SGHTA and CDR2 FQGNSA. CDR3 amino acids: CASRTGGGSYEQYF. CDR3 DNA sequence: TGTGCCAGCAGGACCGGGGGGGGCTCCTACGAGCAGTACTTC.

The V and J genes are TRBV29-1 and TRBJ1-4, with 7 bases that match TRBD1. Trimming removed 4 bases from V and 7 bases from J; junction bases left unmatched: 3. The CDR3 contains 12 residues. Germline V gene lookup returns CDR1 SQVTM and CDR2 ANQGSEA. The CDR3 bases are TGCAGCGTTGGAAGACAGGGTGAAAAACTGTTTTTT. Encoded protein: CSVGRQGEKLFF.

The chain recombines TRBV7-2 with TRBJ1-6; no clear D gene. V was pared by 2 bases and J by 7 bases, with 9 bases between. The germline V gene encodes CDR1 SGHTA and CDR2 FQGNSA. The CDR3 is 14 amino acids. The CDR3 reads CASSLWQINSPLHF. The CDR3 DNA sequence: TGTGCCAGCAGCTTATGGCAGATAAATTCACCCCTCCACTTT. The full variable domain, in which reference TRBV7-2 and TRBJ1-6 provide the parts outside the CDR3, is GAGVSQSPSNKVTEKGKDVELRCDPISGHTALYWYRQSLGQGLEFLIYFQGNSAPDKSGLPSDRFSAERTGGSVSTLTIQRTQQEDSAVYLCASSLWQINSPLHFGNGTRLTVT.

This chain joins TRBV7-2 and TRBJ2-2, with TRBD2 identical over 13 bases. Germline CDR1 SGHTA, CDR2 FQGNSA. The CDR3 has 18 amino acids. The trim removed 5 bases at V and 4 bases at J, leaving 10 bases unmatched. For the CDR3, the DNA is TGTGCCAGCAGCCGTCCCGGGACTAGCGGGGAGAGCACCGGGGAGCTGTTTTTT. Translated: CASSRPGTSGESTGELFF.

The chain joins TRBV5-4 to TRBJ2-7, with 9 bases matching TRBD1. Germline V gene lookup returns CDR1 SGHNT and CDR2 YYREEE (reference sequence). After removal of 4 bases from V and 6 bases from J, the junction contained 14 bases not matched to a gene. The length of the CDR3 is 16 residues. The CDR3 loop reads CASSQPGGQGTSEQYF. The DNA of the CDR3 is TGTGCCAGCAGCCAACCAGGGGGACAGGGTACTTCCGAGCAGTACTTC.

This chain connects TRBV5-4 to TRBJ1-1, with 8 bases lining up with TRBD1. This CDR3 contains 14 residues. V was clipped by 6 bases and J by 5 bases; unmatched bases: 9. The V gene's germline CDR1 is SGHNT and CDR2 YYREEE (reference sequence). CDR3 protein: CASIPGGAGTEAFF. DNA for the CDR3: TGTGCCAGCATCCCAGGGGGCGCGGGGACTGAAGCTTTCTTT.

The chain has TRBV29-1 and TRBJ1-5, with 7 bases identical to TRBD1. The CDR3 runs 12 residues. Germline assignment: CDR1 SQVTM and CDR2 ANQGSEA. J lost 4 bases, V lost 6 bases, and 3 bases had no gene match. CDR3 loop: CSVGTENQPQHF. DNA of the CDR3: TGCAGCGTAGGGACAGAAAATCAGCCCCAGCATTTT.

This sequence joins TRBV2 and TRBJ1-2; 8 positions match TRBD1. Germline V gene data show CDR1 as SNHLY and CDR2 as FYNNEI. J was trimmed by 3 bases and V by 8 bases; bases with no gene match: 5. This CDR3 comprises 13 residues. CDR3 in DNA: TGTGCCAGCGTCACAGGGGGAGACTATGGCTACACCTTC. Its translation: CASVTGGDYGYTF.

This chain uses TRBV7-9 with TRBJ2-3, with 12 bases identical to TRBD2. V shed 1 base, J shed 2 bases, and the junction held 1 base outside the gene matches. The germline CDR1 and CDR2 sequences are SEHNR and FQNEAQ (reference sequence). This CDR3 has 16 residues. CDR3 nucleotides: TGTGCCAGCAGCTTAGGACTAGCGGGAGACACAGATACGCAGTATTTT. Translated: CASSLGLAGDTDTQYF.

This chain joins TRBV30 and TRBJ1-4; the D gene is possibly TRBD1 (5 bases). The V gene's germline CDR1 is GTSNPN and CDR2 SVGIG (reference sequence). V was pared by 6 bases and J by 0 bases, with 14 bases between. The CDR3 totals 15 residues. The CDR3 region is CACNQGSATNEKLFF. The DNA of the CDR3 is TGTGCCTGTAATCAGGGATCGGCAACTAATGAAAAACTGTTTTTT.

CDR3 bases: TGTGCCATTGGGACAGGGACGTCCTACGAGCAGTACTTC. As protein: CAIGTGTSYEQYF. The chain links TRBV10-3 to TRBJ2-7, with 9 nucleotides matching TRBD1. V trimming: 9 bases; J trimming: 1 base; junction bases outside the gene matches: 4. This CDR3 has 13 residues. Germline-derived CDR1 and CDR2 are ENHRY and SYGVKD.

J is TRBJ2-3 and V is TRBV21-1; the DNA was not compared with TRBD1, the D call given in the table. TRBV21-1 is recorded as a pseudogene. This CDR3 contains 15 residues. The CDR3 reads CASSKAAGVADTQYF. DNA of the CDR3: TGTGCCAGCAGCAAAGCTGCAGGGGTCGCAGATACGCAGTATTTT.

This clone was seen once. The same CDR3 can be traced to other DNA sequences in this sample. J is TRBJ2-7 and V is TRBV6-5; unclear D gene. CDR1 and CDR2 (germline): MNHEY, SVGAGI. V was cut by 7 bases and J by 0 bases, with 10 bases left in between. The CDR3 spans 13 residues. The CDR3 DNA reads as TGTGCCAGCACGAGAGCCGGCTCCTACGAGCAGTACTTC. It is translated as CASTRAGSYEQYF.

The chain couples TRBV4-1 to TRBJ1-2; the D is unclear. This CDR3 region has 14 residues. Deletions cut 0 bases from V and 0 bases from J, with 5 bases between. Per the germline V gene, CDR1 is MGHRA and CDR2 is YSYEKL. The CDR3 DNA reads TGCGCCAGCAGCCAAGAGTTAGCTAACTATGGCTACACCTTC. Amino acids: CASSQELANYGYTF.

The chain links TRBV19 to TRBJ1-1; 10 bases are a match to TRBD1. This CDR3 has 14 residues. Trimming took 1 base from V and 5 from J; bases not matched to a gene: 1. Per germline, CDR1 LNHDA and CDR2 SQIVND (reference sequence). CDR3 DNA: TGTGCCAGTAGTATAGGGACAGGGGGTACTGAAGCTTTCTTT. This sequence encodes CASSIGTGGTEAFF.

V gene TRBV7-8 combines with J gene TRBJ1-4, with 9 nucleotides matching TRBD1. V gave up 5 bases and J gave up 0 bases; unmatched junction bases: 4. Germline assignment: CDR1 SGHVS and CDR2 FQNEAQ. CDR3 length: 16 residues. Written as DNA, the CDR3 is TGTGCCAGCAGCCCGAGACAGGGGGCAACTAATGAAAAACTGTTTTTT. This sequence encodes CASSPRQGATNEKLFF.

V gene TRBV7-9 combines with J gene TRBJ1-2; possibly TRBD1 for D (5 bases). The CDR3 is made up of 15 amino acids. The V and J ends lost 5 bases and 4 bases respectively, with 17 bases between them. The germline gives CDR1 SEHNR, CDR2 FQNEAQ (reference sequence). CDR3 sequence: CASSLGEPPLYGYTF. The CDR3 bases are TGTGCCAGCAGCCTAGGGGAGCCTCCCCTCTATGGCTACACCTTC.

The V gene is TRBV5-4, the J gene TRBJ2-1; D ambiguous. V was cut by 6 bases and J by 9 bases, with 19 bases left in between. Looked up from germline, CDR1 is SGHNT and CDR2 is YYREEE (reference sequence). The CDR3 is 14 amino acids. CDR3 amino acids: CASTVSNDVREQFF. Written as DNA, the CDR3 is TGTGCCAGCACCGTTAGCAACGATGTTCGTGAGCAGTTCTTC.

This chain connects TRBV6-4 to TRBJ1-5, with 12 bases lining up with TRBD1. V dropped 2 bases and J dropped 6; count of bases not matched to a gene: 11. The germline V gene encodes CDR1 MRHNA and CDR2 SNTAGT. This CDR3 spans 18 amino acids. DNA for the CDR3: TGTGCCAGCAGTGACGCCCCTGGGACAGGGGGCTTTGGTCAGCCCCAGCATTTT. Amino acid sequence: CASSDAPGTGGFGQPQHF.

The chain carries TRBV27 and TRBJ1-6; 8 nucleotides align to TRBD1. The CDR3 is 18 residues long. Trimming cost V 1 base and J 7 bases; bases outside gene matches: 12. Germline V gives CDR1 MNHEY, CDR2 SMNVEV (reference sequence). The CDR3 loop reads CASSLLRTGRGRNSPLHF. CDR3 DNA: TGTGCCAGCAGTTTATTGCGGACAGGGCGAGGGAGGAATTCACCCCTCCACTTT.

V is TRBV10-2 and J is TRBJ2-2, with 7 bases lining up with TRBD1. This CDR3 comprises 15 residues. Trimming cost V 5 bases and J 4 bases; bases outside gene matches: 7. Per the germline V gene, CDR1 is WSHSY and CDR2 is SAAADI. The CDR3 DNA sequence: TGCGCCAGCAGTAGGAGGACAGGAGTCACCGGGGAGCTGTTTTTT. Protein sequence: CASSRRTGVTGELFF.